A few counts support the clone carrying this T cell receptor (beta chain). The antigen is undetermined. TCRdb recomputed calls from the reads with MiXCR, one row per CDR3 protein. The data contain 150,000 to 180,000 distinct CDR3 sequences, less than 25% of them singletons. The data belong to a study of T cell repertoires in cytomegalovirus infection. Study-level points and caveats: Cumulated frequencies of public TCR beta families served to identify carriers of CMV plus the relevant HLA.

Trimming stripped 0 bases from V and 10 bases from J, with 10 bases between. The germline CDR1 and CDR2 sequences are SGDLS and YYNGEE. This CDR3 comprises 13 residues. The sample was PBMCs. V usage is TRBV9 and J usage is TRBJ2-2; no firm D call. This TCR derives from a human donor in good health (CMV status not recorded). Some clones in this sample may be carry-over from other donors' samples. This chain's CDR3 is CASSVGGSEELFF. The CDR3 DNA reads TGTGCCAGCAGCGTAGGTGGCTCCGAGGAGCTGTTTTTT.